This T cell receptor beta chain originates from a study of response to subunit inactivated influenza vaccine. This CDR3 region has 15 residues. Germline V gene data show CDR1 as SQVTM and CDR2 as ANQGSEA. V lost 3 bases, J lost 0 bases, and 3 bases stayed unmatched. TCRdb recomputed calls from the RT-PCR reads with MiXCR, one row per CDR3 protein. The sample consists of a few hundred thousand distinct CDR3 sequences, about a fifth of them appearing once. The receptor comes from a man between 50 and 70 years old who received an inactivated influenza vaccine. The chain joins TRBV29-1 to TRBJ2-5; 11 bases agree with TRBD1. The sample in question was PBMCs from blood, obtained 21 months after vaccination. CDR3 loop: CSVEGTGGYQETQYF. CDR3 DNA sequence: TGCAGCGTTGAGGGGACAGGGGGGTACCAAGAGACCCAGTACTTC.